Ten or more counts support the clone carrying this T cell receptor beta chain. TCRdb analysed the 5' RACE reads with MiXCR anew, one entry per CDR3 protein. Altogether some 57,000 distinct CDR3 sequences are present, 7.5% to 9.5% being singletons, with the ten largest covering more than 3%. This sample is part of a study of early T cells in non-severe SARS-CoV-2 infection. Overall study context: It was bulk RNA from unsorted whole blood that was sequenced, and the chains were unpaired.

The V and J ends lost 6 bases and 5 bases, in that order; junction bases with no gene match: 5. The CDR3 totals 15 residues. The germline V gene encodes CDR1 MNHNS and CDR2 SASEGT. The gene calls are TRBV6-1 and TRBJ1-6; 9 bases are a match to TRBD1. This TCR was recovered from an adult who was a healthcare worker with PCR-confirmed SARS-CoV-2 infection or an uninfected control (not recorded which). The source material was whole blood, sampled at baseline. The CDR3 DNA is TGTGCCAGCAGAGGACAGGGGCTCGATAATTCACCCCTCCACTTT. Translation gives CASRGQGLDNSPLHF.